The entry below gives a single T cell receptor beta chain sequence along with its context. This specimen comes from a study of early T cells in non-severe SARS-CoV-2 infection. Overall study context: Chains were not paired, and sequencing was done on bulk RNA from unsorted whole blood.

The germline V gene encodes CDR1 MNHEY and CDR2 SVGEGT. The CDR3 runs to 14 residues. Tagging with unique molecular identifiers was applied to individual cDNA molecules. TCRdb redid the calling of the 5' RACE reads with MiXCR, one entry per CDR3 protein. The sample lists some 57,000 distinct CDR3 sequences, around 8.5% occurring once. Sequenced material: whole blood. The clonotype comes from an adult who was a healthcare worker with PCR-confirmed SARS-CoV-2 infection or an uninfected control (not recorded which). The gene calls are TRBV6-2 or TRBV6-3 and TRBJ1-5; perhaps TRBD1 as D (6 bases). The assigned J gene may be wrong: the sequence end matches TRBJ2-3 better. CDR3 protein: CASSYQGNNQPQYF. CDR3 in DNA: TGTGCCAGCAGTTACCAGGGGAACAATCAGCCCCAGTATTTT.